This TCR beta chain was sequenced during a study of T cells in localized non-small cell lung cancer. Study-wide findings and caveats: Heterogeneity is still possible, as just one tumor region was sequenced. Higher blood T cell density went with longer overall survival.

A few counts support this clone. Its matching antigen is unknown. Generated by immunoSEQ multiplex PCR, the TCRdb table keeps only in-frame clones and is missing some. The data show some 3,500 clones, roughly 24% seen once. This CDR3 contains 15 residues. Trimming stripped 0 bases from V and 4 bases from J, with 12 bases between. Germline V gene data show CDR1 as SGHNT and CDR2 as YENEEA. This clonotype was obtained from a woman aged 35-75 years with stage I lung adenocarcinoma. The chain is built from TRBV11-3 and TRBJ2-5, with unresolved D. Here the sequenced sample was lung tumor tissue, taken before any cancer treatment. CDR3 loop: CASSLDRIGLETQYF. The DNA for the CDR3 is TGTGCCAGCAGCTTAGACAGAATTGGGTTAGAGACCCAGTACTTC.